This TCR beta chain emerged from a study of shared clonotypes between healthy human individuals. Across the whole study: The study enrolled two women and a few men aged 18 to 49. Study results and limitations: Naive subsets usually exceeded memory subsets in estimated richness.

Notes on this clone: As yet, its antigen is unknown.

Only in-frame clones appear in the TCRdb table, and some are missing; sequencing was by immunoSEQ multiplex PCR. This repertoire shows about 600,000 clones, approximately 97% found once; its top ten account for around 0.058%. Germline loops: CDR1 SGHAT, CDR2 FQNNGV. The CDR3 runs 13 residues. The ends were cut back, 1 base at V and 7 bases at J, with 5 bases in the middle. This clonotype originated in a woman between 25 and 40 years old in good health. Sequences were obtained from naive CD4+ T cells sorted from blood. Subset in this sample: CD45RA+ positively selected. The V and J genes are TRBV11-2 and TRBJ1-6; D is unclear. CDR3 amino acids: CASSLVSNSPLHF. Written as DNA, the CDR3 is TGTGCCAGCAGCTTAGTATCAAATTCACCCCTCCACTTT.